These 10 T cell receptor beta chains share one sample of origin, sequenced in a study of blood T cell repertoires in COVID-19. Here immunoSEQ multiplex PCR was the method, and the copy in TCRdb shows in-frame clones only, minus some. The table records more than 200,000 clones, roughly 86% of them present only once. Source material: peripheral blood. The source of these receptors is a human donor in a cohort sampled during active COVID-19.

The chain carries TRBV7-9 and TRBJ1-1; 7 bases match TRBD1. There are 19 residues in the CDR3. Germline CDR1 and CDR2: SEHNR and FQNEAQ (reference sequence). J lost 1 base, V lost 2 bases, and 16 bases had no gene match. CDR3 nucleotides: TGTGCCAGCAGCTTACTGATAGCCTCTACCGGGACAGCGAACACTGAAGCTTTCTTT. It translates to CASSLLIASTGTANTEAFF.

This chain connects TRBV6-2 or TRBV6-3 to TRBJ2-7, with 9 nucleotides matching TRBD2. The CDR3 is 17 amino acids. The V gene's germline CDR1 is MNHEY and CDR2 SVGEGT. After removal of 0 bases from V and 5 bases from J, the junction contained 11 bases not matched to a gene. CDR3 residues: CASSYSGLAGPFNEQYF. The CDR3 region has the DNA TGTGCCAGCAGTTACTCGGGGCTAGCGGGACCTTTCAACGAGCAGTACTTC.

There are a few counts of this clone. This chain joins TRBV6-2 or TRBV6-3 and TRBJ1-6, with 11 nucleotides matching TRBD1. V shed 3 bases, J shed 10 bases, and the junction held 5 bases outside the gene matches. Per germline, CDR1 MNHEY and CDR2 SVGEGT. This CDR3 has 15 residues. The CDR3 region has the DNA TGTGCCAGCAGTTATCGGGACAGGGGGGAATCACCCCTCCACTTT. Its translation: CASSYRDRGESPLHF.

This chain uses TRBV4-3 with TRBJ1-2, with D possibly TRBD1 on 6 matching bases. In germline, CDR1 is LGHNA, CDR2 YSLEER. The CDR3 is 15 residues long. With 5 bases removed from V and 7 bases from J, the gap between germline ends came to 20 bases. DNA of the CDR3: TGCGCCAGCAGCAAAATAGCTACAGGGCCCGCTGGCTACACCTTC. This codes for CASSKIATGPAGYTF.

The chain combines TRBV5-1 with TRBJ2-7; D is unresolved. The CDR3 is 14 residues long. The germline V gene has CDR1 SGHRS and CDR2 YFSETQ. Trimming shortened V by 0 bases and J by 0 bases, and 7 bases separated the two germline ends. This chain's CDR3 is CASSLEHSSYEQYF. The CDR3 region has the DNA TGCGCCAGCAGCTTGGAGCACAGCTCCTACGAGCAGTACTTC.

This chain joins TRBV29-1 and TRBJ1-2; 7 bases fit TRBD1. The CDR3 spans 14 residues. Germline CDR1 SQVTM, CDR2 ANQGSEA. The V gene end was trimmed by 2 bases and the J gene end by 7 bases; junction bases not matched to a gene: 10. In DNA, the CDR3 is TGCAGCGTTGAACTTGGACAGGAGGTTGGTGGCTACACCTTC. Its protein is CSVELGQEVGGYTF.

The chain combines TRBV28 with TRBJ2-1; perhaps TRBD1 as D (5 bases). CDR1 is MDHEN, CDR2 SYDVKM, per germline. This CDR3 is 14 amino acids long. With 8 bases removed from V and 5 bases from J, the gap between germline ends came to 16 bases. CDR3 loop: CASHLTALNNEQFF. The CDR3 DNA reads TGTGCCAGCCACCTGACAGCACTGAACAATGAGCAGTTCTTC.

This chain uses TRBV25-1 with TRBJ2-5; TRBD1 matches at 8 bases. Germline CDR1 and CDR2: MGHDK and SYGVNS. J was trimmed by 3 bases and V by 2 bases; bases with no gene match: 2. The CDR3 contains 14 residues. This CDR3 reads CASSEQGAEETQYF. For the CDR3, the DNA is TGTGCCAGCAGTGAACAGGGGGCGGAAGAGACCCAGTACTTC. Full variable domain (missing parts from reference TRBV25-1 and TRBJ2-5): EADIYQTPRYLVIGTGKKITLECSQTMGHDKMYWYQQDPGMELHLIHYSYGVNSTEKGDLSSESTVSRIRTEHFPLTLESARPSHTSQYLCASSEQGAEETQYFGPGTRLLVL.

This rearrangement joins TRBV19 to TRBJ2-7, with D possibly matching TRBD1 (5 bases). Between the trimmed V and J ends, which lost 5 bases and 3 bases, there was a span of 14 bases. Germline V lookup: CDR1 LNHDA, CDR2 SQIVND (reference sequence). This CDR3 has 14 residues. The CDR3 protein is CASSGSGRVYEQYF. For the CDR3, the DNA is TGTGCCAGTAGTGGCTCGGGCAGGGTCTACGAGCAGTACTTC.

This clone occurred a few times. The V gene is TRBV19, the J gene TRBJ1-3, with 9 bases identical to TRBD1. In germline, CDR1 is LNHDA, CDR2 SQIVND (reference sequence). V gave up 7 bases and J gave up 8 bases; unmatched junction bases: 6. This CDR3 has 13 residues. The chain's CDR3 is CASTPTGGHTIYF. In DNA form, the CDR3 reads TGTGCCAGTACCCCGACAGGGGGGCACACCATATATTTT.